What follows are 12 T cell receptor beta chains derived from one specimen sequenced in a study of radiotherapy plus CTLA-4 blockade in lung cancer. TCRdb's table, derived via immunoSEQ multiplex PCR, lists solely in-frame clones and lacks some. In the table there are approximately 50,000 clones, 86% of which are singletons. Material: peripheral blood, obtained from a patient treated with radiotherapy plus ipilimumab. These receptors all come from a human donor with non-small cell lung cancer that progressed on radiotherapy plus ipilimumab. Some clones in this sample may be carry-over from other donors' samples.

The chain combines TRBV28 with TRBJ1-2; TRBD1 aligns across 7 bases. V lost 2 bases and J lost 3; bases outside the gene matches: 12. This CDR3 has 17 amino acids. Germline lookup yields CDR1 MDHEN and CDR2 SYDVKM. The CDR3 sequence is CASSLLGTESFYYGYTF. Written as DNA, the CDR3 is TGTGCCAGCAGTTTACTCGGGACAGAGAGCTTTTACTATGGCTACACCTTC.

The V and J genes are TRBV7-9 and TRBJ1-3; D remains unclear. Germline V gene lookup returns CDR1 SEHNR and CDR2 FQNEAQ (reference sequence). The CDR3 is made up of 15 amino acids. The ends were cut back, 1 base at V and 0 bases at J, with 7 bases in the middle. The CDR3, as DNA: TGTGCCAGCAGCTTAGTGGCAGTCTCTGGAAACACCATATATTTT. Translating it yields CASSLVAVSGNTIYF.

The rearrangement joins TRBV7-3 to TRBJ2-3; TRBD1 matches at 8 bases. This CDR3 is 14 amino acids long. In germline, CDR1 is SGHTA, CDR2 FQGTGA. V lost 5 bases, J lost 6 bases, and 7 bases stayed unmatched. Written as DNA, the CDR3 is TGTGCCAGCAGCACCGGGACAGGAGGCGATACGCAGTATTTT. Protein sequence: CASSTGTGGDTQYF.

The sample holds one count of this clone. The V call is TRBV15, the J call TRBJ2-3; D might be TRBD1 (6 bases). The V gene's germline CDR1 is LNHNV and CDR2 YYDKDF (reference sequence). V gave up 0 bases and J gave up 2 bases, with 12 bases separating them. The CDR3 has 16 residues. Written as DNA, the CDR3 is TGTGCCACCAGCAGAGATGGGGGCTACTCCACAGATACGCAGTATTTT. Its translation is CATSRDGGYSTDTQYF.

This clone was seen once. The rearrangement links TRBV15 to TRBJ2-3, with D tentatively TRBD2 (5 bases). Germline CDR1 reads LNHNV; CDR2 reads YYDKDF (reference sequence). Trimming removed 1 base at V and 1 base at J, with 9 bases between. This CDR3 has 15 amino acids. The DNA of the CDR3 is TGTGCCACCAGCAGAGTTGAAGCGGGCACAGATACGCAGTATTTT. This gives the protein CATSRVEAGTDTQYF. The full variable domain, completed using reference TRBV15 and TRBJ2-3, is DAMVIQNPRYQVTQFGKPVTLSCSQTLNHNVMYWYQQKSSQAPKLLFHYYDKDFNNEADTPDNFQSRRPNTSFCFLDIRSPGLGDTAMYLCATSRVEAGTDTQYFGPGTRLTVL.

This chain uses TRBV6-1 with TRBJ1-1, with 9 bases lining up with TRBD1. Germline values: CDR1 MNHNS, CDR2 SASEGT. This CDR3 contains 10 residues. The V and J ends lost 5 bases and 14 bases, in that order; junction bases with no gene match: 3. CDR3: CASSLGQGFF. The CDR3 DNA sequence: TGTGCCAGCAGTTTGGGACAGGGATTCTTT.

This chain joins TRBV6-1 and TRBJ2-7, with TRBD2 matching over 9 bases. This CDR3 is built from 17 residues. Germline lookup yields CDR1 MNHNS and CDR2 SASEGT. The J segment lost 2 bases and the V segment lost 0 bases, leaving 8 bases of the junction unmatched. The CDR3 protein is CASSEAVAGAGPYEQYF. As DNA, the CDR3 is TGTGCCAGCAGTGAAGCGGTAGCGGGAGCCGGTCCCTACGAGCAGTACTTC.

The chain couples TRBV5-1 to TRBJ2-4; D possibly corresponds to TRBD2 (5 bases). This CDR3 is built from 15 residues. The V end lost 3 bases, the J end lost 5 bases, and 15 bases lay between the germline ends. The germline V gene has CDR1 SGHRS and CDR2 YFSETQ. The CDR3, as DNA: TGCGCCAGCAGCTCTGGACTCCAGGTTGAAAACATTCAGTACTTC. Translating it yields CASSSGLQVENIQYF.

This chain joins TRBV5-6 and TRBJ2-1; 8 bases are shared with TRBD1. Germline-derived CDR1 and CDR2 are SGHDT and YYEEEE. The CDR3 sequence is 15 residues long. V was pared by 3 bases and J by 8 bases, with 10 bases of the junction left unmatched. This chain's CDR3 is CASSSLRTGRDEQFF. In nucleotides, the CDR3 is TGTGCCAGCAGCTCTTTAAGGACAGGGCGGGATGAGCAGTTCTTC.

This clone was picked up a small number of times. V is TRBV4-3 and J is TRBJ1-2; D may be TRBD1 (5 bases). The V end was cut by 0 bases, the J end by 2 bases, with 10 bases between. The V gene's germline CDR1 is LGHNA and CDR2 YSLEER. The CDR3 runs to 15 residues. The CDR3: CASSQDLGGNYGYTF. Here the CDR3 DNA reads TGCGCCAGCAGCCAAGATCTCGGGGGGAACTATGGCTACACCTTC.

The V gene is TRBV11-2, the J gene TRBJ2-1; 9 nucleotides line up with TRBD2. CDR1 SGHAT and CDR2 FQNNGV come from the germline V gene. The CDR3 is 15 amino acids. J lost 9 bases, V lost 7 bases, and 13 bases had no gene match. Written as DNA, the CDR3 is TGTGCCAGCACTCATTCTGGGACTAGCCTACTTGAGCAGTTCTTC. This gives the protein CASTHSGTSLLEQFF.

This sequence joins TRBV5-4 and TRBJ1-2, with a possible D match to TRBD1 (6 bases). Germline V CDR1 and CDR2: SGHNT, YYREEE (reference sequence). This CDR3 is built from 13 residues. Between the trimmed V and J ends, which lost 0 bases and 6 bases, there was a span of 9 bases. The CDR3, as DNA: TGTGCCAGCAGCTTGGTGGCAGGGGATGGCTACACCTTC. Translating gives CASSLVAGDGYTF.